This TCR beta chain was sequenced during a study of blood T cell repertoires in COVID-19. The authors' processing: Cell counts per sample came from amplifying reference gene primers. Assay used: immunoSEQ multiplex PCR; TCRdb lists only in-frame clones, some missing. That table is the source of V, J and clone size, and D and trimming were worked out from the DNA. The sample consists of around 280,000 clones, 87% of them appearing once. The CDR3 is made up of 14 amino acids. Deletions cut 0 bases from V and 2 bases from J, with 4 bases between. Germline V gene data show CDR1 as LGHNA and CDR2 as YNFKEQ.

The genes are TRBV4-2 and TRBJ2-2; D remains unclear. This TCR came from a woman between 40 and 55 years old who had recovered from COVID-19. Sequencing used PBMCs or T cells enriched from blood (not recorded which). Here the CDR3 DNA reads TGTGCCAGCAGCCAAGACCTAAACACCGGGGAGCTGTTTTTT. It specifies CASSQDLNTGELFF.